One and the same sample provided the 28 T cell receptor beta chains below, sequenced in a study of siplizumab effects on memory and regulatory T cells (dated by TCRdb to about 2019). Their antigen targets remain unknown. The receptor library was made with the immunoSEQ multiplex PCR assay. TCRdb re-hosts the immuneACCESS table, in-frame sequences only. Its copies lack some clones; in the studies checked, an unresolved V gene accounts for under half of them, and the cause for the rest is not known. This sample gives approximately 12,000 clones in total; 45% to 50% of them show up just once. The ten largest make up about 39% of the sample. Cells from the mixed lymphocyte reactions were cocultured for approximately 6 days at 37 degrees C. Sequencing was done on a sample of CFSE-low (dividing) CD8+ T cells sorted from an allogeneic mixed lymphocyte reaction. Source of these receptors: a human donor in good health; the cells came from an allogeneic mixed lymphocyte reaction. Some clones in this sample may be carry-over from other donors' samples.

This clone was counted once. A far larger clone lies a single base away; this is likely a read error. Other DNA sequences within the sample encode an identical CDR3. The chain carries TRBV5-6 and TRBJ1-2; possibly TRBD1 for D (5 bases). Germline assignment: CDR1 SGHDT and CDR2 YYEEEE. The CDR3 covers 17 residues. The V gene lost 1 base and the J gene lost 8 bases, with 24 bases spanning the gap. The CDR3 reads CASSLSYGGDQGEGYTF. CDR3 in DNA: TGTGCCAGCAGCTTGAGTTACGGGGGGGACCAGGGTGAGGGCTACACCTTC.

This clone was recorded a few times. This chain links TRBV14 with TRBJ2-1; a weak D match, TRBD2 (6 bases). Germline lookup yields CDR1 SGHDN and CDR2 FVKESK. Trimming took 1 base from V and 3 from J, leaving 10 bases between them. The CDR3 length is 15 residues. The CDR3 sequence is CASSQVKDYYNEQFF. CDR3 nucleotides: TGTGCCAGCAGCCAAGTGAAGGACTACTACAATGAGCAGTTCTTC.

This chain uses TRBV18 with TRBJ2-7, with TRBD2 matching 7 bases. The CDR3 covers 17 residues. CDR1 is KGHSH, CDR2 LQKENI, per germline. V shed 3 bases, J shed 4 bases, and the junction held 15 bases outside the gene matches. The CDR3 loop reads CASSPFPDLAEDYEQYF. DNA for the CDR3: TGTGCCAGCTCACCGTTCCCTGATCTAGCGGAGGATTACGAGCAGTACTTC.

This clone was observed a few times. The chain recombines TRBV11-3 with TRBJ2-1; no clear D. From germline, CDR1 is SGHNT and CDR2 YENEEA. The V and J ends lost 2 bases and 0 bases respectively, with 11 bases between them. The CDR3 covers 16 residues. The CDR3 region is CASSLRHSNSYNEQFF. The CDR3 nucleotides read TGTGCCAGCAGCTTAAGACATTCAAACTCCTACAATGAGCAGTTCTTC.

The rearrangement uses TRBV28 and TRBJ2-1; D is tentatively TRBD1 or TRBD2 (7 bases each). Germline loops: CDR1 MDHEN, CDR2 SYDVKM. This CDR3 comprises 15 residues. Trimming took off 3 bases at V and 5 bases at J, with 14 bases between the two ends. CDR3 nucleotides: TGTGCCAGCAGTTTGGGAGGGGGCGCGGACAATGAGCAGTTCTTC. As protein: CASSLGGGADNEQFF.

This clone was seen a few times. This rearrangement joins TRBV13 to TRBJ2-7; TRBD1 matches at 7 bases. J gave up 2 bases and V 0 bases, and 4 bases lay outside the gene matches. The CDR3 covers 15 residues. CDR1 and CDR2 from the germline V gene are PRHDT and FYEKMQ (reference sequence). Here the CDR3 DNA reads TGTGCCAGCAGCTTAGGAGGGCAGGGGGCCTACGAGCAGTACTTC. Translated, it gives CASSLGGQGAYEQYF.

Here the CDR3 reads CASRLPWTSGGWDTQYF. CDR3 nucleotide sequence: TGTGCAAGTCGCTTACCCTGGACTAGCGGGGGGTGGGATACGCAGTATTTT. V usage is TRBV12-2 and J usage is TRBJ2-3; the D segment call TRBD2 is taken from the table without a DNA check. TRBV12-2 is noted as a pseudogene. The CDR3 runs to 17 residues.

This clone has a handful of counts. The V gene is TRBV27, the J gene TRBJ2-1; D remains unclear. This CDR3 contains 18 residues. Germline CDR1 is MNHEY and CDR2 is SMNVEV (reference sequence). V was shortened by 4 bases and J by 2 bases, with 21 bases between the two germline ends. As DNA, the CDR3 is TGTGCCAGCAGTTCTATCCCCCCGTCTCAATCCGCCTACAATGAGCAGTTCTTC. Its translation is CASSSIPPSQSAYNEQFF.

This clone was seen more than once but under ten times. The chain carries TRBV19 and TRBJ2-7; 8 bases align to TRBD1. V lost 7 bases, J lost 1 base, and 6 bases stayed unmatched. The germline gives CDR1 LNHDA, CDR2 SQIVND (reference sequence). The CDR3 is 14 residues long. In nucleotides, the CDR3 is TGTGCCAGTACCTACGGGACAGGATCCTACGAGCAGTACTTC. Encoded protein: CASTYGTGSYEQYF.

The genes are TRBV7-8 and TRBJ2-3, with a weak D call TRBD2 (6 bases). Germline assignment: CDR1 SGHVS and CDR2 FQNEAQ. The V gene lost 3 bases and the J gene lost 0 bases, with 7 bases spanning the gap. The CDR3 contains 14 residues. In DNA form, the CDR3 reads TGTGCCAGCAGCTTCCTAGCGAGCACAGATACGCAGTATTTT. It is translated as CASSFLASTDTQYF.

CDR3 sequence reads: CASSTRDTPSTDTQYF. The CDR3 DNA reads TGTGCCAGCAGCACCCGGGACACCCCTAGCACAGATACGCAGTATTTT. The chain couples TRBV21-1 to TRBJ2-3; the DNA was not used to check the table's D call, TRBD1. TRBV21-1 is a pseudogene locus. CDR3 length: 16 amino acids.

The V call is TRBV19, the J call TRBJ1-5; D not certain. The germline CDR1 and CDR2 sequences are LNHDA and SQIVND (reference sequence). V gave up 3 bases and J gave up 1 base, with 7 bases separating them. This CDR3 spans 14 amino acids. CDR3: CASSIVTSNQPQHF. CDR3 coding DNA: TGTGCCAGTAGTATTGTCACGAGCAATCAGCCCCAGCATTTT.

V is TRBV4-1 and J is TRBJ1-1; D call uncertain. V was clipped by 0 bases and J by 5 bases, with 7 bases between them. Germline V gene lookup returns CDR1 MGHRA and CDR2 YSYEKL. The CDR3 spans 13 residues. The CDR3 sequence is CASSQERYTEAFF. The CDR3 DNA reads TGCGCCAGCAGCCAAGAACGATATACTGAAGCTTTCTTT.

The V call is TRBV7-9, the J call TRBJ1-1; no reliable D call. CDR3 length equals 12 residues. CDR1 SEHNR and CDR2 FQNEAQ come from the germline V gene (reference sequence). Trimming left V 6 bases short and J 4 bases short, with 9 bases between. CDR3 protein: CASSNLLTEAFF. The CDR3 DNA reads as TGTGCCAGCAGTAACTTGCTCACTGAAGCTTTCTTT.

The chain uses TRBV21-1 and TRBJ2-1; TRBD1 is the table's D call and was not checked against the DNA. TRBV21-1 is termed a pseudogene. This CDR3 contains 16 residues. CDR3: CASSELGTGTYNEQFF. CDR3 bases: TGTGCCAGCAGCGAATTGGGGACAGGCACCTACAATGAGCAGTTCTTC.

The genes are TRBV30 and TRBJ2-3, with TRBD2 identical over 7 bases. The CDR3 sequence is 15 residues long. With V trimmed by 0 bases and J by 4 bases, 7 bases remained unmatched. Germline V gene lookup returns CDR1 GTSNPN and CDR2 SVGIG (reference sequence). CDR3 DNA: TGTGCCTGGAGTGTACACCGGGCGGGGGCAGATACGCAGTATTTT. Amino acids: CAWSVHRAGADTQYF.

CDR3 sequence reads: CASSFIPGTGDNNEQFF. CDR3 DNA: TGTGCCAGCAGTTTCATCCCCGGGACAGGGGATAACAATGAGCAGTTCTTC. The V gene is TRBV27, the J gene TRBJ2-1; 10 bases map to TRBD1. V lost 3 bases and J lost 5; bases outside the gene matches: 10. The CDR3 extends over 17 amino acids. Germline V gene lookup returns CDR1 MNHEY and CDR2 SMNVEV (reference sequence).

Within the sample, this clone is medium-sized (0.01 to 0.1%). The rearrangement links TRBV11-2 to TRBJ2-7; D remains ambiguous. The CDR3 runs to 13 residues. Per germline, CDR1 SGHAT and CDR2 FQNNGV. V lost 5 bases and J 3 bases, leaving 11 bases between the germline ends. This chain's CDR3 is CASSLTTDYEQYF. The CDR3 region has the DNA TGTGCCAGCAGCCTGACGACTGACTACGAGCAGTACTTC.

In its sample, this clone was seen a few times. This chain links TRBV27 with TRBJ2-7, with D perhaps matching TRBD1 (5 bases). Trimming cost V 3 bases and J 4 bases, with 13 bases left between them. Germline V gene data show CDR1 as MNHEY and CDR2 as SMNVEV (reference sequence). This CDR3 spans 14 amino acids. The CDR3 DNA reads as TGTGCCAGCAGTTTCGGTAGGGGTGGGTACGAGCAGTACTTC. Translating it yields CASSFGRGGYEQYF.

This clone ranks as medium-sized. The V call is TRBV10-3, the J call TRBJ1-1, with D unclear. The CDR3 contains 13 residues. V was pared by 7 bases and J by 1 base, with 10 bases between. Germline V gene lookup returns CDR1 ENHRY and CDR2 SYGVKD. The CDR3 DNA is TGTGCCATCACAAGAGCTGGGAACACTGAAGCTTTCTTT. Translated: CAITRAGNTEAFF.

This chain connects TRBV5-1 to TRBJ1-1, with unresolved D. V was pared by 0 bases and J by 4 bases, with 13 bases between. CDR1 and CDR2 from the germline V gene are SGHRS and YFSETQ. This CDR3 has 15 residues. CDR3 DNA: TGCGCCAGCAGCTTGGCCAACGGGCTGAGCACTGAAGCTTTCTTT. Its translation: CASSLANGLSTEAFF.

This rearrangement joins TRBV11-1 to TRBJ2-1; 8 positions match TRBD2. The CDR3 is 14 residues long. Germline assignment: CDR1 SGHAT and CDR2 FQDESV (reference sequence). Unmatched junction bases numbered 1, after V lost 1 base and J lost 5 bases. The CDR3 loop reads CASSLGLANNEQFF. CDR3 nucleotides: TGTGCCAGCAGCTTAGGACTAGCGAACAATGAGCAGTTCTTC.

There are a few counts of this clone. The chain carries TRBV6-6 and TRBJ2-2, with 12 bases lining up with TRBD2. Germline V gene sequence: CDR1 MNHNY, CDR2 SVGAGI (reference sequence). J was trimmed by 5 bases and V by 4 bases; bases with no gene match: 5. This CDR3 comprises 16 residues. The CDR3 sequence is CASSLRLAGETGELFF. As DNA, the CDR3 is TGTGCCAGCAGTTTACGACTAGCGGGGGAAACCGGGGAGCTGTTTTTT.

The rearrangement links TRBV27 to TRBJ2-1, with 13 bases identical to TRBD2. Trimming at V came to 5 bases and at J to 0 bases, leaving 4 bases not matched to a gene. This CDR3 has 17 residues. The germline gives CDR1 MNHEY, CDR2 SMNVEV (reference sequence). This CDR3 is CASSGLAGDFSYNEQFF. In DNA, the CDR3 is TGTGCCAGCAGTGGACTAGCGGGGGACTTCTCCTACAATGAGCAGTTCTTC.

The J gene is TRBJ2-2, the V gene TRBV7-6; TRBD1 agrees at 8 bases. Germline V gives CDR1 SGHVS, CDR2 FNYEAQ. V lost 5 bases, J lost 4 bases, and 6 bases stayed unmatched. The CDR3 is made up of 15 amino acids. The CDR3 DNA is TGTGCCAGCAGCGCAGGGGGCGGGGTCACCGGGGAGCTGTTTTTT. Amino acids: CASSAGGGVTGELFF.

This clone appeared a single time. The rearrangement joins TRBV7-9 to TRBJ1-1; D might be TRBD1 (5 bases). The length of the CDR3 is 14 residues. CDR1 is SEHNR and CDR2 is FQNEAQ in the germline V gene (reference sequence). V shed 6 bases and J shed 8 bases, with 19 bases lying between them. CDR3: CASSFTGTPAEAFF. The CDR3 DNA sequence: TGTGCCAGCAGTTTCACCGGGACCCCGGCGGAAGCTTTCTTT.

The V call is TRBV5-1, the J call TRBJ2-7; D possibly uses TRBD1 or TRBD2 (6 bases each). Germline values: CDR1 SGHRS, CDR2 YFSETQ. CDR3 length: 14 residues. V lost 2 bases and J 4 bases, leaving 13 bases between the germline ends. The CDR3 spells CASSFETGGYEQYF. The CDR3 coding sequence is TGCGCCAGCAGCTTCGAGACAGGAGGGTACGAGCAGTACTTC.

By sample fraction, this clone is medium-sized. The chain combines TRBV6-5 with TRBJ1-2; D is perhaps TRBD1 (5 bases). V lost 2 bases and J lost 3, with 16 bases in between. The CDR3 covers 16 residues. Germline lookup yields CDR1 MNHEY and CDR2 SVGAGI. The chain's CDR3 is CASSYEQGPFYYGYTF. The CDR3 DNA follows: TGTGCCAGCAGTTACGAGCAGGGTCCCTTTTACTATGGCTACACCTTC.